The source of this T cell receptor (beta chain) is a study of T-cell reconstitution after alpha-beta-depleted transplantation in children. This clonotype appeared a single time. The antigen is undetermined. The CDR3 end shows no conserved phenylalanine or tryptophan, and so a read error is likely. Unique molecular identifiers were used to barcode this TCRbeta library. TCRdb passed the PCR reads through MiXCR, listing each CDR3 protein once. The table shows about 98,000 distinct CDR3 sequences, with around 5.9% occurring only once. Broader study findings: T-cell counts and diversity were attributed mostly to newly produced T cells one year after transplant.

The receptor comes from a female patient aged 2-10 years who had a stem cell transplant for Fanconi anemia, so the T cells may come from the graft donor. The sequencing used PBMCs, mostly from graft donor cells, collected 60 days after TCRalphabeta/CD19-depleted stem cell transplant.

The CDR3 protein is CASSPRLKETQYC. The CDR3 coding sequence is TGTGCCAGCTCACCTAGATTGAAAGAGACCCAGTACTGC. The chain couples TRBV18 to TRBJ2-5; D gene uncertain. With 3 bases removed from V and 3 bases from J, the gap between germline ends came to 8 bases. The CDR3 length is 13 residues. Germline-derived CDR1 and CDR2 are KGHSH and LQKENI.